The source of this T cell receptor beta chain is a study of blood T cell repertoires in COVID-19. Study in general: The United States, Italy and Spain supplied acute and convalescent COVID-19 samples. Sample material is recorded as cDNA or gDNA derived from T cells, B-cell-depleted T cells, or PBMCs.

The authors' processing: Amplification with reference gene primers provided the estimates of nucleated cell counts. Method: immunoSEQ multiplex PCR; TCRdb's copy keeps in-frame clones and lacks some. The V and J calls and clone size come from that table; D and trimming were worked out from the DNA. The repertoire holds 200,000 to 250,000 clones, almost 90% seen once, with 1.3% to 1.5% in the top ten. This CDR3 spans 15 amino acids. The V and J ends lost 4 bases and 0 bases, in that order; junction bases with no gene match: 5. Germline-derived CDR1 and CDR2 are ENHRY and SYGVKD. This clonotype was obtained from a man at least 80 years old with acute or convalescent COVID-19. Input material: peripheral blood. The V call is TRBV10-3, the J call TRBJ1-1; 7 bases agree with TRBD1. CDR3 region: CAISAAGGLNTEAFF. In DNA, the CDR3 is TGTGCCATCAGTGCCGCAGGGGGGCTGAACACTGAAGCTTTCTTT.